The present T cell receptor (beta chain) was sequenced within a study of identical twins. Study-level points and caveats: High-abundance cord blood beta clonotypes had fewer insertions; memory repertoires showed none.

The germline V gene has CDR1 SGHDN and CDR2 FVKESK. V lost 0 bases to trimming and J lost 7 bases; unmatched junction nucleotides: 8. The CDR3 loop spans 17 amino acids. This clonotype was counted a few times. Its antigen is not known. A universal primer site was incorporated via template switching, and the cDNA contained unique molecular identifiers. MiXCR was run by TCRdb on the 5' RACE reads, yielding one entry per CDR3 protein. The sample shows around 470,000 distinct CDR3 sequences, 14% of them seen only once. The same sample was also used in a study of yellow fever vaccine responses in identical twins. Turning to that study: It has been reported that, in twins, the vaccine T cell response seemed partly convergent and partly personalized.

The sequencing sample was made of CD4+ T cells sorted from blood. This receptor was identified in a woman aged 18-29 years in good health. The chain combines TRBV14 with TRBJ2-2, with TRBD2 matching over 10 bases. CDR3 in amino acids: CASSQDVLAGVDGELFF. The CDR3 DNA follows: TGTGCCAGCAGCCAAGATGTCCTAGCGGGAGTGGACGGGGAGCTGTTTTTT.